This TCR beta chain was found in a study of patients and donors after allogeneic stem cell transplantation. This clonotype came up many times. TCRdb recomputed calls from the RT-PCR reads with MiXCR, one row per CDR3 protein. The top ten hold roughly 2.5% of the sample, which has around 82,000 distinct CDR3 sequences, 5% seen once. This CDR3 region has 15 residues. Germline lookup yields CDR1 MNHNS and CDR2 SASEGT. V shed 1 base and J 6 bases; nucleotides not matched to a gene: 6. The TCR sequence derives from a human donor who was either an allogeneic HSCT recipient or a stem cell or donor lymphocyte infusion donor (not recorded which). It is not recorded whose cells these are; they may come from a transplant donor. The chain carries TRBV6-1 and TRBJ1-2; 9 bases align to TRBD1. Sequencing was carried out using blood, either unsorted or a sorted T cell fraction (not recorded which). The CDR3: CASSEVGTGYNGYTF. CDR3 nucleotide sequence: TGTGCCAGCAGTGAAGTGGGGACAGGGTATAATGGCTACACCTTC.